This TCR beta chain was identified in a study of T-cell memory formation after mild COVID-19. Study background: The two donors had largely donor-specific TCR clusters.

TCRdb called the 5' RACE reads again in MiXCR, with one record for every CDR3 protein. This repertoire shows 540,000 or so distinct CDR3 sequences, roughly 20% found once; its top ten account for under 15%. Study outcomes and limitations: Clones shrinking between day 15 and 85 showed a balanced CD4/CD8 split, and those that grew later tilted toward CD4+.

Germline values: CDR1 SEHNR, CDR2 FQNEAQ (reference sequence). The V gene lost 5 bases and the J gene lost 1 base, with 23 bases spanning the gap. This CDR3 is built from 18 residues. This clonotype was seen only a few times. The antigen remains undetermined. This chain uses TRBV7-9 with TRBJ2-5, with D maybe TRBD2 (7 bases). Sequenced: PBMCs or a T cell subset sorted from them (not recorded which). This receptor was identified in an adult woman who had mild COVID-19 (a few samples of this study predate the infection). Cell type and time point are not known. CDR3 bases: TGTGCCAGCAGCCACTCCGGGCGGGGGCAGGGACTCCAAGAGACCCAGTACTTC. Encoded protein: CASSHSGRGQGLQETQYF.